These T cell receptor beta chains were read from a single sample in a study of shared clonotypes between healthy human individuals. Some clones are missing from TCRdb's copy, which holds only in-frame ones; the method was immunoSEQ multiplex PCR. The table has just over 2,000,000 clones, around 95% seen once. The sequenced material came from naive CD4+ T cells sorted from blood. These receptors all come from a man in his late teens or twenties in good health. Each CDR3 is given with its conserved first and last residue. A D gene is named only where the DNA matches it firmly. Clone sizes are given selectively: once, few, many, or a class where the clone is expanded.

len	v_gene	abundance	d_gene	j_gene	CDR3nt	CDR3aa
15	TRBV7-8	-	-	TRBJ2-2	TGTGCCAGCAGCTTGGTAATACTGAACACCGGGGAGCTGTTTTTT	CASSLVILNTGELFF
11	TRBV30	-	-	TRBJ1-2	TGTGCCTGGCATACTGGCTATGGCTACACCTTC	CAWHTGYGYTF
17	TRBV18	-	TRBD1	TRBJ1-2	TGTGCCAGCTCACCACCGGGACAGTCCAAGAACCTTTATGGCTACACCTTC	CASSPPGQSKNLYGYTF
14	TRBV5-6	once	-	TRBJ1-4	TGTGCCAGCAGTCGGTTCTGGTATAATGAAAAACTGTTTTTT	CASSRFWYNEKLFF
15	TRBV9	-	-	TRBJ1-4	TGTGCCAGCAGCCCCTCACAGGGATTAACTGAAAAACTGTTTTTT	CASSPSQGLTEKLFF
14	TRBV5-1	-	-	TRBJ1-3	TGCGCCAGCAGCTTGGGTGACGGCCGGGACACCATATATTTT	CASSLGDGRDTIYF
13	TRBV2	-	TRBD1	TRBJ2-7	TGTGCCAGCAGTGAAGCGAGTACAGGGGAACTGTACTTC	CASSEASTGELYF
13	TRBV2	-	TRBD1	TRBJ1-2	TGTGCCAGCAGTTCGGACAGGATTTATGGCTACACCTTC	CASSSDRIYGYTF
13	TRBV2	-	-	TRBJ1-1	TGTGCCAGCGTCCAGGGGAGGGGTACTGAAGCTTTCTTT	CASVQGRGTEAFF
13	TRBV7-2	-	-	TRBJ2-5	TGTGCCAGCAGCTTAACAGGGAAAGAGACCCAGTACTTC	CASSLTGKETQYF
15	TRBV7-2	-	TRBD2	TRBJ2-7	TGTGCCAGCAGCCATAGCGGGGGCCCTACCTACGAGCAGTACTTC	CASSHSGGPTYEQYF
16	TRBV18	-	TRBD2	TRBJ2-5	TGTGCCAGCTCACCCGCCGGCGGGGGTTCCCAAGAGACCCAGTACTTC	CASSPAGGGSQETQYF
14	TRBV11-2	-	-	TRBJ2-5	TGTGCCAGCAGCTTAGACAGCCCTCAAGAGACCCAGTACTTC	CASSLDSPQETQYF
18	TRBV7-2	-	TRBD2	TRBJ2-2	TGTGCCAGCAGCTTAATCGCTAGCGGGAGCCCGAACACCGGGGAGCTGTTTTTT	CASSLIASGSPNTGELFF
13	TRBV14	once	-	TRBJ2-1	TGTGCCAGCAGCCAAAGACGAGACAATGAGCAGTTCTTC	CASSQRRDNEQFF
15	TRBV11-2	-	TRBD2	TRBJ2-1	TGTGCCAGCAGCTTAGGGACTAGCGGGGGGCATGAGCAGTTCTTC	CASSLGTSGGHEQFF
16	TRBV12-5	-	TRBD1	TRBJ2-1	TGTGCTAGTGGTTTGGCCCCCGGGACAGGTAGAAATGAGCAGTTCTTC	CASGLAPGTGRNEQFF
18	TRBV5-4	-	TRBD2	TRBJ2-5	TGTGCCAGCAGGTCCTCCCCTTGGGCGGGAGGGGGCCAAGAGACCCAGTACTTC	CASRSSPWAGGGQETQYF
13	TRBV7-2	-	-	TRBJ2-5	TGTGCCAGCAGCTTAGCGCTATCAGAGACCCAGTACTTC	CASSLALSETQYF
15	TRBV19	-	-	TRBJ2-7	TGTGCCAGTAGTGTCGTACGTGAACGCGGCTACGAGCAGTACTTC	CASSVVRERGYEQYF
13	TRBV6-7	-	-	TRBJ2-3	TGTGCCAGACCAAGGGGTAGCACAGATACGCAGTATTTT	CARPRGSTDTQYF
13	TRBV9	-	-	TRBJ2-5	TGTGCCAGCAGCGTAGGGCTAGTGGAGACCCAGTACTTC	CASSVGLVETQYF
13	TRBV19	-	-	TRBJ1-6	TGTGCCAGTAGTATAGGGAAAGATTCACCCCTCCACTTT	CASSIGKDSPLHF
15	TRBV6-6	-	TRBD2	TRBJ2-7	TGTGCCAGCAGCAACCCCGGGACTAGCTCCTACGAGCAGTACTTC	CASSNPGTSSYEQYF
14	TRBV7-9	-	-	TRBJ2-7	TGTGCCAGCAGCTTAGATCCAAGTTTCTACGAGCAGTACTTC	CASSLDPSFYEQYF
13	TRBV18	once	TRBD1	TRBJ1-2	TGTGCCAGCTCACCAAGACAGGGAGATGGCTACACCTTC	CASSPRQGDGYTF
13	TRBV28	-	-	TRBJ1-5	TGTGCCAGCAGTTTCGAGGGTGTTCAGCCCCAGCATTTT	CASSFEGVQPQHF
15	TRBV7-2	-	-	TRBJ2-5	TGTGCCAGCAGCTTAGGGAGGATGGGGAGGGAGACCCAGTACTTC	CASSLGRMGRETQYF
17	TRBV18	-	-	TRBJ2-7	TGTGCCAGCTCACCAACAGTTAGTAGCGCAGCTTACTACGAGCAGTACTTC	CASSPTVSSAAYYEQYF
20	TRBV28	-	TRBD1	TRBJ1-4	TGTGCCAGCACCGATTTGGGGGACAGGGGTTCGATTTATGCTAATGAAAAACTGTTTTTT	CASTDLGDRGSIYANEKLFF
14	TRBV5-5	-	-	TRBJ2-3	TGTGCCAGCAGCTTTCTGTCCAGCACAGATACGCAGTATTTT	CASSFLSSTDTQYF
14	TRBV5-1	many	TRBD1	TRBJ2-7	TGCGCCAGCAGCTTGGGACAGGGGTCCTACGAGCAGTACTTC	CASSLGQGSYEQYF
16	TRBV30	-	TRBD2	TRBJ2-1	TGTGCCTGGAGCGCTACTAGCGGGAGCTCCTACAATGAGCAGTTCTTC	CAWSATSGSSYNEQFF
15	TRBV14	-	TRBD1	TRBJ1-2	TGTGCCAGCAGCACCGGACAGGGCAGAGGGAATGGCTACACCTTC	CASSTGQGRGNGYTF
14	TRBV5-6	-	-	TRBJ1-6	TGTGCCAGCAGCTTGGAACAGGGTGTCTCACCCCTCCACTTT	CASSLEQGVSPLHF
14	TRBV5-1	-	-	TRBJ2-3	TGCGCCAGCAGCTTGGGAGGGATCAGACATTCGCAGTATTTT	CASSLGGIRHSQYF
15	TRBV19	few	TRBD1	TRBJ1-2	TGTGCCAGTCGGCTCAAGGACAGGGGGAACTATGGCTACACCTTC	CASRLKDRGNYGYTF
14	TRBV5-1	-	-	TRBJ2-5	TGCGCCAGCAGCTTGGGACTGGACCGAGAGACCCAGTACTTC	CASSLGLDRETQYF
19	TRBV2	-	TRBD1	TRBJ2-6	TGTGCCAGCAGCCACCTTCCGGACAGGGGGAACTCTGGGGCCAACGTCCTGACTTTC	CASSHLPDRGNSGANVLTF
19	TRBV7-2	-	TRBD2	TRBJ2-1	TGTGCCAGCAGACGGAAAGGGACTAGCGGAACCGTGGCCTACAATGAGCAGTTCTTC	CASRRKGTSGTVAYNEQFF
14	TRBV11-2	-	-	TRBJ2-2	TGTGCCAGCAGCCCCTCTGGTATAACCGGGGAGCTGTTTTTT	CASSPSGITGELFF
14	TRBV5-1	-	-	TRBJ2-7	TGCGCCAGCAGCCCAACGGGAATTACCTACGAGCAGTACTTC	CASSPTGITYEQYF
14	TRBV27	-	-	TRBJ2-3	TGTGCCAGCAGACCTAGCGATAGCACAGATACGCAGTATTTT	CASRPSDSTDTQYF
17	TRBV28	-	TRBD2	TRBJ2-3	TGTGCCAGCAGGCGAGGCTTCGGGGGGACCTCTGAAGATACGCAGTATTTT	CASRRGFGGTSEDTQYF
16	TRBV13	-	TRBD1	TRBJ1-2	TGTGCCAGCAGCTTAGTAGTCCAAAGGACAGGTGTAGGCTACACCTTC	CASSLVVQRTGVGYTF
15	TRBV7-2	-	TRBD1	TRBJ1-6	TGTGCCAGCAGCGGCACAGGGGGCTATAATTCACCCCTCCACTTT	CASSGTGGYNSPLHF
16	TRBV5-1	few	-	TRBJ2-2	TGCGCCAGCAGCTTGGTTTATCAGGTTGCCGACGGGGAGCTGTTTTTT	CASSLVYQVADGELFF
15	TRBV9	-	-	TRBJ2-7	TGTGCCAGCAGCGTAAGAGGGGACACCCACTACGAGCAGTACTTC	CASSVRGDTHYEQYF
13	TRBV25-1	-	TRBD2	TRBJ2-1	TGTGCCAGCAGTGGGGCTAGCGGCAGTGAGCAGTTCTTC	CASSGASGSEQFF
15	TRBV5-4	-	-	TRBJ2-7	TGTGCCAGCAGCTTCCGGGAACTTGTCTCCTACGAGCAGTACTTC	CASSFRELVSYEQYF
11	TRBV29-1	-	-	TRBJ2-7	TGCAGCGTCCTGTCCTCCTACGAGCAGTACTTC	CSVLSSYEQYF
14	TRBV5-1	-	-	TRBJ2-2	TGCGCCAGCAGCTTGGCAGGGGCGTCCGGGGAGCTGTTTTTT	CASSLAGASGELFF
16	TRBV19	-	TRBD2	TRBJ2-2	TGTGCCAGTAGTATAGTAGCGGGAGGGAACACCGGGGAGCTGTTTTTT	CASSIVAGGNTGELFF
15	TRBV2	-	TRBD2	TRBJ2-2	TGTGCCAGCACTAACGTAGCGGGTAACACCGGGGAGCTGTTTTTT	CASTNVAGNTGELFF